This TCR beta chain was captured by sequencing in a study of technical replicates of blood from several donors. TCRdb keeps only in-frame clones here, not all; method: immunoSEQ multiplex PCR. Found here are 65,000 to 90,000 clones, 92% of them singletons; the top ten hold about 0.27%. Germline V gene data show CDR1 as MDHEN and CDR2 as SYDVKM. Trimming removed 7 bases at V and 3 bases at J, with 13 bases between. This CDR3 region has 14 residues. This clone has only one observation. The sequenced sample was T cells isolated from PBMCs. The TCR originated in a human donor in good health. The J gene is TRBJ1-5, the V gene TRBV28; D is possibly TRBD1 (6 bases). Written as DNA, the CDR3 is TGTGCCAGCACTACAGGGCCCGCCAATCAGCCCCAGCATTTT. Translated, it gives CASTTGPANQPQHF.